This T cell receptor beta chain was retrieved from a study of cytomegalovirus exposure and HLA in healthy donors. Study outcomes and limitations: Testing in vitro showed a few CMV-associated chains specific for CMV antigens.

CDR1 is LNHDA, CDR2 SQIVND, per germline (reference sequence). After removal of 4 bases from V and 4 bases from J, the junction contained 7 bases not matched to a gene. The CDR3 totals 15 residues. Amplification used 60 Vbeta primers and 13 Jbeta primers. Only in-frame clones appear in the TCRdb table, and some are missing; sequencing was by immunoSEQ multiplex PCR. The sample records roughly 100,000 clones, around 75% being singletons. Worth noting for this clone: Its antigen is still unknown.

The sequencing input was PBMCs. This receptor was taken from a man in his thirties or forties in good health and CMV-seronegative. This chain uses TRBV19 with TRBJ1-1; 9 bases are a match to TRBD1. The CDR3 spells CASSNPGQGGTEAFF. CDR3 nucleotide sequence: TGTGCCAGTAGTAACCCGGGACAGGGAGGCACTGAAGCTTTCTTT. The full variable domain, its missing parts supplied by reference TRBV19 and TRBJ1-1, is DGGITQSPKYLFRKEGQNVTLSCEQNLNHDAMYWYRQDPGQGLRLIYYSQIVNDFQKGDIAEGYSVSREKKESFPLTVTSAQKNPTAFYLCASSNPGQGGTEAFFGQGTRLTVV.